This TCR beta chain was identified during a study of cytomegalovirus exposure and HLA in healthy donors. Findings and limits, study-wide: The majority of TCR sequences were rare, yet some public TCRs appeared in many donors.

On this clone: Its matching antigen is unknown.

The PCR ran on 60 Vbeta and 13 Jbeta primers. Using immunoSEQ multiplex PCR, the repertoire was profiled, and TCRdb retains in-frame clones only, with some absent. The data hold 100,000 or so clones, with less than 85% observed a single time. CDR3 length: 15 residues. With V trimmed by 0 bases and J by 3 bases, 2 bases remained unmatched. Germline V gene lookup returns CDR1 SGDLS and CDR2 YYNGEE. The sequencing input was PBMCs. This clonotype was sampled from a man between 35 and 55 years old in good health and CMV-seropositive. This chain uses TRBV9 with TRBJ2-5, with 10 bases lining up with TRBD2. The CDR3 DNA sequence: TGTGCCAGCAGCGTAGGACTAGCGGGCAAAGAGACCCAGTACTTC. Residues: CASSVGLAGKETQYF. The full variable domain, rest sourced from reference TRBV9 and TRBJ2-5, is DSGVTQTPKHLITATGQRVTLRCSPRSGDLSVYWYQQSLDQGLQFLIQYYNGEERAKGNILERFSAQQFPDLHSELNLSSLELGDSALYFCASSVGLAGKETQYFGPGTRLLVL.